Shown below are 10 T cell receptor beta chains from a single sample sequenced in a study of shared clonotypes between healthy human individuals. Sequencing used immunoSEQ multiplex PCR; TCRdb keeps in-frame clones, though not all of them. The data show a few million clones, approximately 95% seen once. Sample: naive CD4+ T cells from PBMCs. Sample subset: CD45RA+ positively selected. Receptors originate from a man younger than 35 in good health. Some clones in this sample may be carry-over from other donors' samples.

This chain links TRBV7-2 with TRBJ2-1; 8 bases are a match to TRBD2. CDR3 length: 14 residues. Trimming took 1 base from V and 12 from J; bases not matched to a gene: 8. Looked up from germline, CDR1 is SGHTA and CDR2 is FQGNSA. The CDR3 loop reads CASSLGRREGGQFF. The CDR3 bases are TGTGCCAGCAGCTTAGGTCGCCGGGAGGGCGGGCAGTTCTTC. The full variable domain, rest sourced from reference TRBV7-2 and TRBJ2-1, is GAGVSQSPSNKVTEKGKDVELRCDPISGHTALYWYRQSLGQGLEFLIYFQGNSAPDKSGLPSDRFSAERTGGSVSTLTIQRTQQEDSAVYLCASSLGRREGGQFFGPGTRLTVL.

This chain connects TRBV30 to TRBJ2-3; D is uncertain. Germline lookup yields CDR1 GTSNPN and CDR2 SVGIG (reference sequence). V was clipped by 1 base and J by 0 bases, with 8 bases between them. The CDR3 loop spans 14 amino acids. The chain's CDR3 is CAWSGYTSTDTQYF. CDR3 nucleotides: TGTGCCTGGAGTGGCTATACCAGCACAGATACGCAGTATTTT.

This chain uses TRBV5-6 with TRBJ1-1; D is ambiguous. The germline V gene encodes CDR1 SGHDT and CDR2 YYEEEE. The CDR3 contains 15 residues. Trimming stripped 4 bases from V and 0 bases from J, with 13 bases between. The CDR3: CASSVTPGLNTEAFF. CDR3 nucleotides: TGTGCCAGCAGCGTTACGCCCGGGTTGAACACTGAAGCTTTCTTT.

V gene TRBV30 combines with J gene TRBJ2-3; no clear D. Germline V gives CDR1 GTSNPN, CDR2 SVGIG (reference sequence). The CDR3 is 15 amino acids. The V end was cut by 0 bases, the J end by 0 bases, with 10 bases between. The CDR3: CAWSVSAGSTDTQYF. The CDR3 nucleotides are TGTGCCTGGAGTGTATCGGCAGGAAGCACAGATACGCAGTATTTT.

This clone came up once. This sequence joins TRBV18 and TRBJ2-1; TRBD1 agrees at 11 bases. V gave up 6 bases and J gave up 6 bases; unmatched junction bases: 4. Germline assignment: CDR1 KGHSH and CDR2 LQKENI. There are 14 residues in the CDR3. The CDR3 nucleotides are TGTGCCAGCTCCCCGGGACAGGGGGTCAATGAGCAGTTCTTC. This gives the protein CASSPGQGVNEQFF.

This CDR3 is CASSSVSGTGNTIYF. The CDR3 coding sequence is TGCGCCAGCAGCTCCGTGTCGGGGACTGGAAACACCATATATTTT. This rearrangement joins TRBV5-1 to TRBJ1-3, with D unclear. Trimming cost V 3 bases and J 2 bases, with 12 bases left between them. CDR1 and CDR2 (germline): SGHRS, YFSETQ. CDR3 length: 15 amino acids.

The chain recombines TRBV5-6 with TRBJ1-2; D uncertain. V lost 3 bases, J lost 7 bases, and 22 bases lay in between. CDR1 and CDR2 (germline): SGHDT, YYEEEE. This CDR3 is 16 amino acids long. CDR3 amino acids: CASSCPIEEGWCGYTF. The CDR3 coding sequence is TGTGCCAGCAGCTGTCCGATCGAGGAGGGTTGGTGTGGCTACACCTTC. The variable domain in full, with the rest retrieved from reference TRBV5-6 and TRBJ1-2, is DAGVTQSPTHLIKTRGQQVTLRCSPKSGHDTVSWYQQALGQGPQFIFQYYEEEERQRGNFPDRFSGHQFPNYSSELNVNALLLGDSALYLCASSCPIEEGWCGYTFGSGTRLTVV.

The V gene is TRBV7-6, the J gene TRBJ2-6; maybe TRBD2 (6 bases). There are 17 residues in the CDR3. V lost 5 bases, J lost 2 bases, and 16 bases lay in between. Germline V CDR1 and CDR2: SGHVS, FNYEAQ. CDR3 sequence reads: CASSRIGGPAGANVLTF. The CDR3 bases are TGTGCCAGCAGCCGGATCGGGGGACCGGCTGGGGCCAACGTCCTGACTTTC.

On this clone itself: At the DNA level, this CDR3 is encoded by other sequences in the same sample as well. The J gene is TRBJ1-3, the V gene TRBV5-1, with D hard to call. Germline values: CDR1 SGHRS, CDR2 YFSETQ. With 0 bases removed from V and 4 bases from J, the gap between germline ends came to 8 bases. The CDR3 contains 14 residues. As DNA, the CDR3 is TGCGCCAGCAGCTTGGAAGGTTCAGGAAACACCATATATTTT. Its translation: CASSLEGSGNTIYF.

The genes are TRBV2 and TRBJ1-1; D perhaps matches TRBD1 (5 bases). Germline V gene lookup returns CDR1 SNHLY and CDR2 FYNNEI. Trimming pared 8 bases from V and 0 bases from J, leaving 7 bases between. There are 12 residues in the CDR3. This CDR3 reads CASDRLNTEAFF. CDR3 in DNA: TGTGCCAGCGACAGACTGAACACTGAAGCTTTCTTT.